A selection of T cell receptor beta chains follows, all from one sample in a study of T cell repertoires in cytomegalovirus infection. TCRdb called the reads again in MiXCR, with one record for every CDR3 protein. The repertoire consists of 200,000 to 300,000 distinct CDR3 sequences, with roughly 12% occurring once and the leading ten covering about 1.5%. Sequenced: PBMCs. The receptors originated from a human donor in good health (CMV status not recorded). Some clones in this sample may be carry-over from other donors' samples. Each CDR3 is given with its conserved first and last residue. The D gene is left open where the match is weak. Not all rows give a size; the values are once, few, many and, for expanded clones, a class.

V: TRBV25-1
size: once
J: TRBJ2-3
D: TRBD1
DNA: TGTGCCAGCAGTTGGTCTCGGGGACAGGGGGCAGATACGCAGTATTTT
CDR3: CASSWSRGQGADTQYF

V: TRBV7-9
size: many
J: TRBJ2-3
D: -
DNA: TGTGCCAGCAGCTTAGACGGTAGCTTTGCAGATACGCAGTATTTT
CDR3: CASSLDGSFADTQYF

V: TRBV7-2
size: many
J: TRBJ1-5
D: -
DNA: TGTGCCAGCAGCTTAGATTTTCCCCGGCCCCAGCATTTT
CDR3: CASSLDFPRPQHF

V: TRBV19
size: few
J: TRBJ1-4
D: -
DNA: TGTGCCAGTAATATAGAAGACCGACGGAATGAAAAACTGTTTTTT
CDR3: CASNIEDRRNEKLFF

V: TRBV6-2/TRBV6-3
size: -
J: TRBJ2-5
D: -
DNA: TGTGCCAGCAAAAAACAGGAGCGCCAAGAGACCCAGTACTTC
CDR3: CASKKQERQETQYF

V: TRBV20-1
size: -
J: TRBJ1-6
D: -
DNA: TGCAGTGCTAGAAGGGGGGGGGCCGTCGATTCACCCCTCCACTTT
CDR3: CSARRGGAVDSPLHF

V: TRBV6-2/TRBV6-3
size: many
J: TRBJ1-1
D: -
DNA: TGTGCCAGCAGTTACCGCCCTACAGAGGGGACTGAAGCTTTCTTT
CDR3: CASSYRPTEGTEAFF

V: TRBV7-2
size: many
J: TRBJ2-7
D: -
DNA: TGTGCCAGCAGATCCGGAGTAGGGCGCGAGCAGTACTTC
CDR3: CASRSGVGREQYF

V: TRBV9
size: few
J: TRBJ2-7
D: TRBD2
DNA: TGTGCCAGCAGCATCGGGACTAGCGGGTACGAGCAGTACTTC
CDR3: CASSIGTSGYEQYF

V: TRBV7-9
size: many
J: TRBJ2-3
D: -
DNA: TGTGCCAGCAGCTTCGACAGGACAACAGATACGCAGTATTTT
CDR3: CASSFDRTTDTQYF

V: TRBV12-3/TRBV12-4
size: many
J: TRBJ2-7
D: TRBD1
DNA: TGTGCCAGCAGTTTGCCCCCGGGACAGAGCTACTACGAGCAGTACTTC
CDR3: CASSLPPGQSYYEQYF

V: TRBV24-1
size: -
J: TRBJ2-7
D: TRBD1
DNA: TGTGCCACCAGTGATTCTCACAGGGGCGGCGAGCAGTACTTC
CDR3: CATSDSHRGGEQYF

V: TRBV3-1
size: many
J: TRBJ2-1
D: -
DNA: TGTGCCAGCAGCCCGGGGCGGGGCCACAATGAGCAGTTCTTC
CDR3: CASSPGRGHNEQFF

V: TRBV5-4
size: -
J: TRBJ2-2
D: TRBD1
DNA: TGTGCCAGCAGCGTGACAGGGGGCTCCGGGGAGCTGTTTTTT
CDR3: CASSVTGGSGELFF

V: TRBV20-1
size: -
J: TRBJ2-3
D: TRBD1
DNA: TGCAGTGCGGAAGGACAGGGGCGAGCAGATACGCAGTATTTT
CDR3: CSAEGQGRADTQYF

V: TRBV7-2
size: many
J: TRBJ2-7
D: -
DNA: TGTGCCAGCAGCAAGAGCGGCTACGAGCAGTACTTC
CDR3: CASSKSGYEQYF

V: TRBV19
size: few
J: TRBJ1-5
D: TRBD1
DNA: TGTGCCAGTAGTACCCCTGGGGGGGGGACAGTTAGCAATCAGCCCCAGCATTTT
CDR3: CASSTPGGGTVSNQPQHF

V: TRBV7-2
size: many
J: TRBJ2-4
D: -
DNA: TGTGCCAGCAGCCTCCCGATAATGGCAAACATTCAGTACTTC
CDR3: CASSLPIMANIQYF

V: TRBV9
size: -
J: TRBJ2-2
D: -
DNA: TGTGCCAGCAGCGTAGGGACAGCGAACACCGGGGAGCTGTTTTTT
CDR3: CASSVGTANTGELFF

V: TRBV6-2/TRBV6-3
size: many
J: TRBJ2-2
D: -
DNA: TGTGCCAGCAGCCTAACGACAGGGAACACCGGGGAGCTGTTTTTT
CDR3: CASSLTTGNTGELFF

V: TRBV6-5
size: -
J: TRBJ1-3
D: -
DNA: TGTGCCAGCAGTTTTCGAAACACCATATATTTT
CDR3: CASSFRNTIYF

V: TRBV7-2
size: many
J: TRBJ2-3
D: -
DNA: TGTGCCAGCAGCCGAGGCGGGGATACAGATACGCAGTATTTT
CDR3: CASSRGGDTDTQYF

V: TRBV20-1
size: many
J: TRBJ2-3
D: TRBD2
DNA: TGCAGTGCTAGGGTCTTCTCTAGCGGGAGGGCGGATACGCAGTATTTT
CDR3: CSARVFSSGRADTQYF

V: TRBV19
size: -
J: TRBJ2-3
D: TRBD2
DNA: TGTGCCAGTACGAGGGGCCCCGGGAGGAGCACAGATACGCAGTATTTT
CDR3: CASTRGPGRSTDTQYF

V: TRBV28
size: many
J: TRBJ2-1
D: -
DNA: TGTGCCAGCAGTTTTTCAGGGGTTCTGGGCCTCTACAATGAGCAGTTCTTC
CDR3: CASSFSGVLGLYNEQFF

V: TRBV28
size: -
J: TRBJ1-5
D: -
DNA: TGTGCCAGCAGCCCGCAATTGATCCGGCCCCAGCATTTT
CDR3: CASSPQLIRPQHF

V: TRBV7-9
size: few
J: TRBJ2-2
D: -
DNA: TGTGCCAGCAGCCTCAGACTAGAGGTCGGGGAGCTGTTTTTT
CDR3: CASSLRLEVGELFF

V: TRBV11-2
size: many
J: TRBJ2-7
D: -
DNA: TGTGCCAGCAGCAGATCCCCGACAGCGACCTACGAGCAGTACTTC
CDR3: CASSRSPTATYEQYF

V: TRBV7-2
size: many
J: TRBJ2-5
D: -
DNA: TGTGCCAGCAGTCTGGGGGGGGGGCGGGAGACCCAGTACTTC
CDR3: CASSLGGGRETQYF

V: TRBV7-3
size: -
J: TRBJ1-1
D: TRBD1
DNA: TGTGCCAGCAGCTTGACTTCCAGGGGGGCCACTGAAGCTTTCTTT
CDR3: CASSLTSRGATEAFF

V: TRBV12-3/TRBV12-4
size: -
J: TRBJ2-4
D: TRBD2
DNA: TGTGCCAGCAGTTTGGCGGGGGGAGCCAAAAACATTCAGTACTTC
CDR3: CASSLAGGAKNIQYF

V: TRBV29-1
size: few
J: TRBJ2-1
D: TRBD2
DNA: TGCAGCGCTAGGACTAGCGCCTACAATGAGCAGTTCTTC
CDR3: CSARTSAYNEQFF

V: TRBV5-6
size: -
J: TRBJ1-1
D: -
DNA: TGTGCCAGCAGCTCCTGGGGGCTTACGAACACTGAAGCTTTCTTT
CDR3: CASSSWGLTNTEAFF

V: TRBV7-2
size: many
J: TRBJ2-1
D: -
DNA: TGTGCCAGCAGCTTGGGGAGGAGTAATGAGCAGTTCTTC
CDR3: CASSLGRSNEQFF

V: TRBV6-5
size: -
J: TRBJ1-2
D: TRBD1
DNA: TGTGCCAGCAGCCGGGACAGGGCCCCTTATGGCTACACCTTC
CDR3: CASSRDRAPYGYTF

V: TRBV5-4
size: -
J: TRBJ1-4
D: TRBD1
DNA: TGTGCCAGCAGCTCGAAACTAGGACAGGGCGGATTGGGTAATGAAAAACTGTTTTTT
CDR3: CASSSKLGQGGLGNEKLFF

V: TRBV18
size: few
J: TRBJ2-2
D: -
DNA: TGTGCCAGCTCAGTAGACGCCGGGGAGCTGTTTTTT
CDR3: CASSVDAGELFF

V: TRBV6-5
size: many
J: TRBJ2-7
D: TRBD1
DNA: TGTGCCAGCAGTTACTCCAACAGGGGCGAGCAGTACTTC
CDR3: CASSYSNRGEQYF

V: TRBV27
size: few
J: TRBJ2-1
D: TRBD2
DNA: TGTGCCAGCAGTTTTACTAGCGGGCGGTACAATGAGCAGTTCTTC
CDR3: CASSFTSGRYNEQFF

V: TRBV7-9
size: many
J: TRBJ1-2
D: -
DNA: TGTGCCAGCAGCTTAGAACGTGAGTCGGACGGCTACACCTTC
CDR3: CASSLERESDGYTF

V: TRBV7-7
size: many
J: TRBJ1-5
D: -
DNA: TGTGCCAGCAGTTCGGGGCAGCCCCAGCATTTT
CDR3: CASSSGQPQHF

V: TRBV5-1
size: -
J: TRBJ2-1
D: -
DNA: TGCGCCAGCAGCTTGGCCTGGGGGGAGAATGAGCAGTTCTTC
CDR3: CASSLAWGENEQFF

V: TRBV4-1
size: many
J: TRBJ2-2
D: -
DNA: TGCGCCAGCAGCCAAGATCAAGGGTTCGACACCGGGGAGCTGTTTTTT
CDR3: CASSQDQGFDTGELFF

V: TRBV20-1
size: few
J: TRBJ2-7
D: TRBD2
DNA: TGCAGTGCCCGACTAGCGGGGGGTCGGGATGTGAACCCCTACGAGCAGTACTTC
CDR3: CSARLAGGRDVNPYEQYF

V: TRBV29-1
size: -
J: TRBJ2-1
D: -
DNA: TGCAGCGTCTCTTCGACTAAAGCGGGCCGCAATGAGCAGTTCTTC
CDR3: CSVSSTKAGRNEQFF

V: TRBV20-1
size: -
J: TRBJ2-7
D: -
DNA: TGCAGTGCTAGAGATGAGGGGAATAGCCCCTACGAGCAGTACTTC
CDR3: CSARDEGNSPYEQYF

V: TRBV28
size: many
J: TRBJ1-2
D: TRBD1
DNA: TGTGCCAGCAGACCCTCCACCCGGACAGGGCGAAACTATGGCTACACCTTC
CDR3: CASRPSTRTGRNYGYTF

V: TRBV7-9
size: many
J: TRBJ2-2
D: -
DNA: TGTGCCAGCAGCTACCCAGGGAACACCGGGGAGCTGTTTTTT
CDR3: CASSYPGNTGELFF

V: TRBV7-2
size: many
J: TRBJ2-2
D: TRBD1
DNA: TGTGCCAGCAGCCTACAGGGGGCGATCGCCGGGGAGCTGTTTTTT
CDR3: CASSLQGAIAGELFF

V: TRBV30
size: few
J: TRBJ1-1
D: -
DNA: TGTGCCTGGAGCGGACGGGGAACAACTGAAGCTTTCTTT
CDR3: CAWSGRGTTEAFF

V: TRBV6-5
size: -
J: TRBJ1-2
D: -
DNA: TGTGCCAGCAGTTACAGGGGTTTGAGTGGCTACACCTTC
CDR3: CASSYRGLSGYTF

V: TRBV24-1
size: many
J: TRBJ2-2
D: TRBD2
DNA: TGTGCCACCAGTGATTCCCCTAGCGGGCCTTACGCGGAGCTGTTTTTT
CDR3: CATSDSPSGPYAELFF

V: TRBV7-2
size: many
J: TRBJ1-2
D: TRBD1
DNA: TGTGCCAGCAGCCTTAAGACAGGGGATGGCTACACCTTC
CDR3: CASSLKTGDGYTF

V: TRBV5-4
size: few
J: TRBJ2-1
D: TRBD1
DNA: TGTGCCAGCAGCGCAGGGGGTCGACACAATGAGCAGTTCTTC
CDR3: CASSAGGRHNEQFF

V: TRBV28
size: -
J: TRBJ2-7
D: TRBD1
DNA: TGTGCCACGGGACAGGGGGGGTACGAGCAGTACTTC
CDR3: CATGQGGYEQYF